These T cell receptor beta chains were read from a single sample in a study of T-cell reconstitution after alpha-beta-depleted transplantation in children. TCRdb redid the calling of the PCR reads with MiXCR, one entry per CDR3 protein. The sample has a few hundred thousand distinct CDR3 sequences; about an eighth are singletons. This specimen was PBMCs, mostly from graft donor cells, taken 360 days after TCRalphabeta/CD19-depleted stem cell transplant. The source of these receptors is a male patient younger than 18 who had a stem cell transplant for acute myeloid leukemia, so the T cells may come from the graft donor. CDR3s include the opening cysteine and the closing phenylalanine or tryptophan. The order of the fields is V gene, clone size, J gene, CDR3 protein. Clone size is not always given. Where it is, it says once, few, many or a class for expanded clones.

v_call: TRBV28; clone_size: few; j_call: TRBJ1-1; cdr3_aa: CASSLIVGTGATEAFF
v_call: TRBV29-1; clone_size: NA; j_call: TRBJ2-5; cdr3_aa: CSALSGTGAQETQYF
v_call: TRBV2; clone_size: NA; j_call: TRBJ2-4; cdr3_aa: CASSQGLRLAKNIQYF
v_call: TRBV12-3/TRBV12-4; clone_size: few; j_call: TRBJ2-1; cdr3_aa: CASSLVQGGQGANEQFF
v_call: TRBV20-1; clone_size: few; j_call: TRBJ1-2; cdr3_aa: CSAREGLLGADGYTF
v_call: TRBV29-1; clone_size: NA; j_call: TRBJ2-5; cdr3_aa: CSVGQRGETQYF
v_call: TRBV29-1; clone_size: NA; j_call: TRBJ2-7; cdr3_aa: CSVGDRDLLAGDRNEQYF
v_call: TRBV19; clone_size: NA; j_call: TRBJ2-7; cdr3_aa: CASMGTGGHEQYF
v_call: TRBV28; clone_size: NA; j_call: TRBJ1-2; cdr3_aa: CASTLRQLISNYGYTF
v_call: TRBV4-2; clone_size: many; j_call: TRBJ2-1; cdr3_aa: CASSQVGRSSYNEQFF
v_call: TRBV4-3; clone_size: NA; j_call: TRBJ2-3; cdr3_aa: CASSQDILAGAGDTQYF
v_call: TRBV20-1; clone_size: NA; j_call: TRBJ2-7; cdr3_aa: CSAPLGGSGSEQYF
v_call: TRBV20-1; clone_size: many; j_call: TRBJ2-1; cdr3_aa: CSARTTGGLGSYNEQFF
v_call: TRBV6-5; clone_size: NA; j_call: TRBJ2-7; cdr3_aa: CASIKERLAAYYEQYF
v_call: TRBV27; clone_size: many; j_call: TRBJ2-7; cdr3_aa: CASSIWRDAAYEQYF
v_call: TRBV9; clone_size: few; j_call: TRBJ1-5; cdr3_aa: CASSPNRETGNQPQHF
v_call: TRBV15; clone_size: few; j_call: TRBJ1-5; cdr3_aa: CATSRDRDPNQPQHF
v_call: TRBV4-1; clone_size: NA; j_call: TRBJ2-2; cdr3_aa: CASSHPRRGRENTGELFF
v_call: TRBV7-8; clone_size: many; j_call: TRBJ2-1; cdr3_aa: CASTRGTSGHEQFF
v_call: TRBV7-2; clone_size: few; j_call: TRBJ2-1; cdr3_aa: CASSLAGTLGSYNEQFF
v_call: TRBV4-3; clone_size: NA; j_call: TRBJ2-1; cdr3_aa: CASSQGLVPYNEQFF
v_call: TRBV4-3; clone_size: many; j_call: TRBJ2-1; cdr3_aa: CASSQSVTATHEQFF
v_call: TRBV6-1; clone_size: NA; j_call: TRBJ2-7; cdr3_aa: CASSPQRTAAGYEQYF
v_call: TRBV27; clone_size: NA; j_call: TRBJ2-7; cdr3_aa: CASSPMGMRTYEQYF
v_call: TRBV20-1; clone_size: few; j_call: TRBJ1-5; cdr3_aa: CSASREGQPQHF
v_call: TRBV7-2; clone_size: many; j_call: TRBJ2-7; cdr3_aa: CASSLVRTSYEQYF
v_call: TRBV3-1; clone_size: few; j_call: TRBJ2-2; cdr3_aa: CASSQGRGRTGELFF
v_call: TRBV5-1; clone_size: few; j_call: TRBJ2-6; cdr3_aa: CASSPGQGSPGLSGANVLTF
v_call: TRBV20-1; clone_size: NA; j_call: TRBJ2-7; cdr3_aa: CSARDRGKGKSYEQYF
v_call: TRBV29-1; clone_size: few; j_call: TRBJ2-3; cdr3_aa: CSATRGGSTDTQYF
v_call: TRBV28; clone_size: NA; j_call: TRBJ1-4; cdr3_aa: CASSLSTGSGEKLFF
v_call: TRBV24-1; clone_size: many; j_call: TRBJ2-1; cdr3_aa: CATSDPLAGAYNEQFF
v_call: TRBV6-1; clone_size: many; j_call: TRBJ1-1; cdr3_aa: CASTRGNTEAFF
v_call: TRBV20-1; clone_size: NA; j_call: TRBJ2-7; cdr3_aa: CSVASGNYEQYF
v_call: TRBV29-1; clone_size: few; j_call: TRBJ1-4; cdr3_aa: CSVEATNEKLFF
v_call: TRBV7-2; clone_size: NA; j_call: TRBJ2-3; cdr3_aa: CASSLSGYSQTSTDTQYF
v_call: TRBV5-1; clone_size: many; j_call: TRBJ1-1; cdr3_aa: CASSFTVNTEAFF
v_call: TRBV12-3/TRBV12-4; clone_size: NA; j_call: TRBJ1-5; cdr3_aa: CASNLSGGGNSNQPQHF
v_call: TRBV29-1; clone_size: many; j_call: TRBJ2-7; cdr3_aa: CSVQGGYEQYF
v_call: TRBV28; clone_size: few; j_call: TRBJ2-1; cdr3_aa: CASSSPRRLAGNEQFF
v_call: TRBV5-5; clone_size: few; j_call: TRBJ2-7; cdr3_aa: CASSWSLAGGLEQYF
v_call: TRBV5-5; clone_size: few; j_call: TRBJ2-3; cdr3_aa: CASSLASANTDTQYF
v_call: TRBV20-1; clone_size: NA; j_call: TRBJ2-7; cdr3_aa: CSAREGEQYF
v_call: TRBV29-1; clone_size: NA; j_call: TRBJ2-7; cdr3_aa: CSGLGPYEQYF
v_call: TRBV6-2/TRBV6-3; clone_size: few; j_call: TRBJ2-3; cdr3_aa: CASSQGASRIGDTQYF
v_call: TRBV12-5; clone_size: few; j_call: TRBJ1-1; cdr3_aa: CASGFGVSSTEAFF
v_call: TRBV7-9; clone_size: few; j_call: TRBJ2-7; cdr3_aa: CASSFRGDSKLREQYF
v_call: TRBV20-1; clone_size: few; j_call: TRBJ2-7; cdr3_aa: CSASGLAGGPYEQYF
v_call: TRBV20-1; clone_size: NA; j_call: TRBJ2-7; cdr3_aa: CSARRTSGTREQYF
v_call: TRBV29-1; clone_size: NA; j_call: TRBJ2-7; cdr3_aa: CSVAVWGLGGEREQYF